These 3 T cell receptor beta chains originate from one sample sequenced in a study of T cell responses to AZD1222 COVID-19 vaccine. TCRdb's table, derived via immunoSEQ multiplex PCR, lists solely in-frame clones and lacks some. The sample lists around 220,000 clones, around 94% seen once, with approximately 1.7% in the top ten. The sample was peripheral blood, taken 28 days after the second dose of the MenACWY control vaccine. All receptors come from an adult who received the MenACWY meningococcal vaccine as a control.

The chain uses TRBV3-1 (or the pseudogene TRBV3-2) and TRBJ2-1, with a possible D match to TRBD2 (7 bases). Germline V CDR1 and CDR2: LGHDT, YNNKEL (reference sequence). V dropped 8 bases and J dropped 5 bases, with 19 bases sitting between them. The CDR3 has 15 residues. CDR3: CASRGRGQSNNEQFF. CDR3 sequence (DNA): TGTGCCAGCCGGGGGAGGGGACAATCAAACAATGAGCAGTTCTTC.

The CDR3 here is CASSPSPGLGYNEQFF. Written as DNA, the CDR3 is TGTGCCAGCAGCCCCTCCCCGGGATTGGGCTACAATGAGCAGTTCTTC. The chain recombines TRBV7-3 with TRBJ2-1; D is perhaps TRBD2 (5 bases). This CDR3 is 16 amino acids long. Germline CDR1 reads SGHTA; CDR2 reads FQGTGA. The V end lost 5 bases, the J end lost 3 bases, and 17 bases lay between the germline ends.

This clone has a single count. J is TRBJ1-2 and V is TRBV7-8; 9 nucleotides align to TRBD1. The V and J ends lost 5 bases and 8 bases, in that order; junction bases with no gene match: 6. Germline CDR1 reads SGHVS; CDR2 reads FQNEAQ. The CDR3 consists of 13 residues. The CDR3 sequence: CASSEQGALGYTF. The CDR3 DNA reads as TGTGCCAGCAGCGAACAGGGGGCACTGGGCTACACCTTC. The variable domain in full, completed from reference TRBV7-8 and TRBJ1-2, reads GAGVSQSPRYKVAKRGQDVALRCDPISGHVSLFWYQQALGQGPEFLTYFQNEAQLDKSGLPSDRFFAERPEGSVSTLKIQRTQQEDSAVYLCASSEQGALGYTFGSGTRLTVV.